The T cell receptor beta chain under discussion was sequenced for a study of cytomegalovirus exposure and HLA in healthy donors (dated by TCRdb to about 2017). The study in broad terms: An earlier analysis of some 620 of the donors reported 276 Gb of sequence data and 95 million to 130 million unique TCR beta sequences obtained from approximately 180 million T cells. An early release covering about 600 HLA-typed donors comprised 300 to 350 gigabases of sequencing data and approximately 80 million unique TCR sequences. Among the roughly 400 genotyped donors, about 83% belonged to the genetic ancestry cluster associated with self-reported Caucasian donors. The study aimed to test whether cataloging public T cell receptors could reveal signatures of past pathogen exposure. The study used immunosequencing to profile the T cell repertoires of approximately 690 subjects and linked those repertoires to cytomegalovirus serostatus. Along with the approximately 650-subject first cohort, a separate validation cohort of about 110 different subjects was used. To predict cytomegalovirus infection status, the study combined high-throughput TCR immunosequencing, statistical association of individual TCRs with disease status, and machine learning. A later analysis re-analyzed previously published TCR beta repertoires from approximately 670 donors and added high-resolution HLA genotyping to study TCR occurrence patterns. Rather than using new phenotypic data, the later analysis identified candidate immune exposures from TCR beta sequences and from how often those sequences occurred across donors. An earlier analysis of approximately 640 of the donors applied high-throughput TCR beta sequencing to assess whether each TCR beta V gene segment acted as functional or pseudogenic. Donor age, sex, ethnicity and CMV serostatus were compiled alongside the repertoire data. In a later genetic analysis, genome-wide SNP genotypes for 398 of the 666 donors were used, and that subset was treated as a discovery cohort. Every discovery cohort repertoire had been produced on one sequencing platform. Both class I and class II loci were covered by HLA typing, at four-digit resolution. The number of typed donors differed by locus: 629-630 for A, B, C, DRB1 and DQB1; 522 for DQA1; 600 to 610 for DPA1; and 400 to 480 for DPB1. Because of strong linkage in the cohort, roughly five DR-DQ haplotypes were treated as single units for association and clustering. Among 300 to 500 genotyped donors of the cohort, an average of around 240,000 unique TCR beta nucleotide sequences was sequenced per donor, of which about 18% were non-productive.

With respect to this clone: Its binding antigen is unknown.

In total, just over 650 healthy bone marrow donors made up the cohort. Cohort members were all nominally healthy when sampled, although unrecorded immune exposures were likely present. The donor was CMV seronegative and was included in the group of a few hundred seronegative cohort members. Every donor gave a peripheral blood sample, and the peripheral blood mononuclear cells from that sample were used for TCR beta sequencing. Genomic DNA was extracted from the blood cell samples with the Qiagen DNeasy Blood Extraction Kit. The full study reports these points: The study gave a list of 150 to 200 TCR beta chains associated with cytomegalovirus. Only TCR beta chains were sequenced in this cohort, and the absence of alpha or paired-chain data limited detectable features. At a false discovery rate of 0.05, a later analysis linked under 20,000 TCR beta sequences to specific HLA alleles. The authors suggested that the approach could potentially be generalized to other disease states and immunological phenotypes. Some 15 rarely observed V segments, including chromosome 9 orphons, were excluded from the earlier analysis of approximately 500 of the donors because counts were too low. A cluster of highly shared sequence variants was judged likely to represent a technical artifact of the sequencing pipeline. A few of the identified cytomegalovirus-associated TCR beta chains were confirmed in vitro to be specific for cytomegalovirus antigens. CMV serostatus was the only immune exposure information available for the cohort. Assigning TCR associations to individual alleles was difficult when HLA alleles, especially DR and DQ, strongly co-occurred. In both the original and validation cohorts, the classifier was reported to diagnose cytomegalovirus status with high specificity and sensitivity. While some public TCRs were present in many individuals, most TCR sequences turned up only very rarely across donors. V-gene and J-gene trimming of TCR beta chains was associated with a missense DCLRE1C variant in a later genetic analysis, and the association was replicated in an independent cohort. In a later analysis, most CMV-associated TCR beta chains were found to appear HLA-restricted, with HLA associations seemingly driven largely by CMV exposure. Some IMGT-functional V segments, including TRBV6-2 and TRBV6-3, could not be told apart with the 87-base-pair reads, so those segments were excluded. A further reported finding was that TCR beta sequences accurately predicted the HLA-A and HLA-B alleles for most subjects in the first cohort. Correlated functional status among segregating V segments might reflect linkage disequilibrium, but an unknown experimental factor could not be ruled out. A later analysis reported that several top co-occurrence clusters appeared linked to parvovirus B19, influenza, CMV and Epstein-Barr virus. In an earlier analysis of several hundred of the donors, most TCR beta V segments were observed in productive rearrangements about 87% or about 30% of the time, broadly matching IMGT annotations. In a later analysis, the rate of TCR association differed among HLA loci, with DRB1 alleles having the most associated TCRs and HLA-C alleles having the fewest. Compared with the approximately 670-donor mean, donors in an Asian-associated ancestry cluster had fewer N-insertions in productive TCRs, according to a later genetic analysis. Sequencing depth was assumed to be roughly uniform across donors in the presence/absence analyses, though that assumption may not hold. Because HLA typing was unavailable for some donors at each locus, only the typed subset was used in association tests. A later analysis found that HLA-associated TCR beta chains were more clonally expanded and had lower generation probabilities than equally common non-associated chains.

The library was built by means of the immunoSEQ multiplex PCR assay. A mixture of 60 forward primers for TCR Vbeta segments and 13 reverse primers for TCR Jbeta segments was used in the multiplex PCR. Amplification of the CDR3 region of rearranged TCR beta genes was performed with a multiplex PCR assay on genomic DNA. The amplified TCR beta libraries were sequenced on the Illumina HiSeq System as 87-base-pair reads. In the original analysis: A later analysis counted 75 million to 100 million unique TCR beta chains across the 700 or so repertoires, and 9.5 million to 11 million of these chains were shared by at least two donors. Raw reads were error-corrected and collapsed into unique sequences by a nearest-neighbor algorithm in which closely related sequences were merged to remove PCR and sequencing errors. To assign V, D and J gene segments, CDR3 sequences were aligned to IMGT reference sequences. For a sequence to be retained, a match of at least six nucleotides to both a V gene segment and a J gene segment was required. A rearrangement counted as productive if the CDR3 had no stop codons and remained in frame with V and J, and every other rearrangement counted as non-productive. Following IMGT convention, CDR3 was defined as the stretch from the second conserved V-encoded cysteine to the conserved J-encoded phenylalanine. The earlier analysis of about 500 of the donors excluded sequences that lacked an unambiguous match to a single V gene segment. An earlier analysis of 587 of the donors called V segments functional above 56.7% productive rearrangements and segregating when the between-donor standard deviation exceeded 5%. A statistical classification framework was built to diagnose cytomegalovirus status from the catalog of TCR beta chain sequences. V and J gene assignment, in a later analysis, came from comparing TCR nucleotide sequences with IMGT/GENE-DB human TR gene sequences. The TCRdist pipeline was used in a later analysis to assign CDR3 sequences and most-parsimonious VDJ recombination scenarios. In a later analysis, each TCR beta chain was defined by its CDR3 amino acid sequence together with its V-gene family, and reads lacking a unique V-gene family were excluded. A later analysis removed 550 to 700 highly shared, low-generation-probability nucleotide sequences to deal with suspected cross-contamination and a sequencing artifact. In a later analysis, a clonal expansion index was calculated for each public chain from normalized within-repertoire ranks of inferred template counts. In a later analysis, generation probabilities were computed with a VDJ recombination model fitted to out-of-frame rearrangements, and the resulting probabilities were checked against IGoR. In a later analysis, TCR-TCR, TCR-HLA and TCR-CMV co-occurrence was scored with hypergeometric tests, and a repertoire-size bias correction was applied to TCR pairs. False discovery rates were estimated in a later analysis by permuting HLA or CMV assignments 20 times. In a later analysis, co-occurring TCRs were grouped with DBSCAN, and TCRdist sequence similarity was added when clustering was performed within HLA-allele-positive subsets. For co-occurrence clustering, repertoires with fewer than 30,000 or more than 120,000 public chains were excluded, along with roughly 5 repertoires with anomalous nucleotide sharing. TCRdb retrieved this table from immuneACCESS and kept in-frame rearrangements only. Not all clones are present; in checked studies, unresolved V genes account for under half, and no reason is known for the remainder. V, J and clone size derive from that table, while D and trimming were established from the DNA sequence. The sample's own table lists 60,000 to 70,000 clones. Clones ranked in the top ten supply about 16% of the sample.

Per the germline V gene (reference sequence), SEHNR is the CDR1 and FQNEAQ is the CDR2. V lost 0 bases and J lost 6 bases; the stretch between them is 8 bases long. Including the terminal cysteine and phenylalanine, the CDR3 comprises 14 residues. Of all the DNA, just the CDR3 is kept, 42 bases in frame from base 1. The chain employs TRBV7-9 and TRBJ2-2; possibly the D gene is TRBD2, per 5 matching bases. The sequence was collected from a boy between 10 and 17 years old in good health and CMV-seronegative. Specimen: PBMCs. The DNA is as follows: TGTGCCAGCAGCTTAGCCGGCGGGTCCGGGGAGCTGTTTTTT. This yields the protein CASSLAGGSGELFF.